The rows below give T cell receptor beta chains drawn from one sample of a study of T cells after yellow fever vaccination. TCRdb called the 5' RACE reads again in MiXCR, with one record for every CDR3 protein. The sample shows approximately 250,000 distinct CDR3 sequences, 5.2% of them seen only once. The sample was CD4+ T cells sorted from PBMCs, taken on the day of the yellow fever booster vaccination. These receptors all come from a man between 18 and 29 years old who received the YFV17D yellow fever vaccine. CDR3s include the opening cysteine and the closing phenylalanine or tryptophan. The D gene is left open where the match is weak. A row's size may be missing; if present it is once, few, many or a size class.

TRBV29-1,-,few,TRBJ2-3,TGCAGCGCTGACGGTGTCGGGGCAGATACGCAGTATTTT,CSADGVGADTQYF
TRBV10-3,TRBD1,many,TRBJ2-5,TGTGCCATCAGTTTACAGGGGGCGACGATGGAGACCCAGTACTTC,CAISLQGATMETQYF
TRBV3-1,TRBD2,-,TRBJ2-5,TGTGCCAGCAGCCAAGGAGCGGGTAGCGGGGGGGCCAGAGAGACCCAGTACTTC,CASSQGAGSGGARETQYF
TRBV4-2,-,-,TRBJ1-1,TGTGCCAGCAGCCAAGAGGAGAACACTGAAGCTTTCTTT,CASSQEENTEAFF
TRBV20-1,TRBD1,many,TRBJ2-5,TGCAGTGCTAGTCTCAGGGGGGAGACCCAGTACTTC,CSASLRGETQYF
TRBV7-9,TRBD1,-,TRBJ1-2,TGTGCCAGCAGCTCCACCGGGACAGGGCGGTATGGCTACACCTTC,CASSSTGTGRYGYTF
TRBV7-2,-,few,TRBJ2-3,TGTGCCAGCAGCCCCGAGCGGGCACAAGATACGCAGTATTTT,CASSPERAQDTQYF
TRBV4-2,TRBD2,few,TRBJ2-3,TGTGCCAGCAGCCCAGTCCTAGCGGGGGGACCTAGTCCCACAGATACGCAGTATTTT,CASSPVLAGGPSPTDTQYF
TRBV2,-,few,TRBJ2-3,TGTGCCAGTACAGGAACAGATACGCAGTATTTT,CASTGTDTQYF
TRBV10-3,-,-,TRBJ2-2,TGTGCCATCAGTGCTTGGGGGTCTGTCGGGGAGCTGTTTTTT,CAISAWGSVGELFF
TRBV5-1,TRBD2,few,TRBJ2-5,TGCGCCAGCAGGACCTCCGGGACTAGCGAGGAGACCCAGTACTTC,CASRTSGTSEETQYF
TRBV4-1,-,-,TRBJ2-5,TGCGCCAGCAGCCACCGAGAGTTTCAGGAGACCCAGTACTTC,CASSHREFQETQYF
TRBV4-3,-,few,TRBJ1-5,TGCGCCAGCAGCCAATCTTTGACGGGAGATCAGCCCCAGCATTTT,CASSQSLTGDQPQHF
TRBV4-1,-,-,TRBJ1-5,TGCGCCAGCAGCCAAGTTCGCTCTCAGCCCCAGCATTTT,CASSQVRSQPQHF
TRBV4-3,-,many,TRBJ1-1,TGCGCCAGCAGCCAATACCCAGCCACTGAAGCTTTCTTT,CASSQYPATEAFF
TRBV7-3,-,-,TRBJ2-2,TGTGCCAGCAGCTGGAAGGGGACCGGGGAGCTGTTTTTT,CASSWKGTGELFF
TRBV27,-,few,TRBJ1-5,TGTGCCAGCAGTTTACTGGGTCTCAATCAGCCCCAGCATTTT,CASSLLGLNQPQHF
TRBV5-1,TRBD2,many,TRBJ2-3,TGCGCCAGCAGCCCAGCGGGGCTTGGAAACACAGATACGCAGTATTTT,CASSPAGLGNTDTQYF
TRBV19,-,many,TRBJ1-1,TGTGCCAGTACCACGATCCACGTGGGGGGGGTCACTGAAGCTTTCTTT,CASTTIHVGGVTEAFF
TRBV4-2,-,few,TRBJ2-3,TGTGCCAGCAGCCAAGATAGGCTAGCGTCAGATACGCAGTATTTT,CASSQDRLASDTQYF
TRBV4-3,TRBD2,many,TRBJ2-2,TGCGCCAGCAGCCAAGATTCGGCTAGCGGGGGGTGGCAGGGGGAGCTGTTTTTT,CASSQDSASGGWQGELFF
TRBV18,-,few,TRBJ2-5,TGTGCCAGCTCACCACCCGGGGTAGAGACCCAGTACTTC,CASSPPGVETQYF
TRBV6-5,TRBD1,-,TRBJ2-1,TGTGCCAGCAGCCCACGCGGGACAGGGCATCGTGAGCAGTTCTTC,CASSPRGTGHREQFF
TRBV6-1,TRBD1,few,TRBJ1-4,TGTGCCAGCAGTGAGAACAGGGGGCGAAATGAAAAACTGTTTTTT,CASSENRGRNEKLFF
TRBV7-2,-,few,TRBJ1-5,TGTGCCAGCAGCTTATGGGGTAGCAATCAGCCCCAGCATTTT,CASSLWGSNQPQHF
TRBV20-1,-,few,TRBJ1-4,TGCAGTGCTAGTGGCTCGCAACGGGATGAAAAACTGTTTTTT,CSASGSQRDEKLFF
TRBV19,-,-,TRBJ2-2,TGTGCCACCTTTTCCAGCAGCGCGAACACCGGGGAGCTGTTTTTT,CATFSSSANTGELFF
TRBV29-1,TRBD1,few,TRBJ2-1,TGCAGCGTCGCCCGGGACAGGTACAATGAGCAGTTCTTC,CSVARDRYNEQFF
TRBV27,-,many,TRBJ2-1,TGTGCCACAGCCAAAGTGCACAATGAGCAGTTCTTC,CATAKVHNEQFF
TRBV7-2,TRBD2,-,TRBJ2-7,TGTGCCAGCAGCTTAGAACGGGGGGGCCGCCGGCAGTACTTC,CASSLERGGRRQYF
TRBV24-1,TRBD1,few,TRBJ1-3,TGTGCCACCAGTGATCGGGACAGTATTCTAAACTCTGGAAACACCATATATTTT,CATSDRDSILNSGNTIYF
TRBV11-2,-,many,TRBJ2-3,TGTGCCAGCAGCTTAAGCTTGGGGGGATTTCGCTCAGATACGCAGTATTTT,CASSLSLGGFRSDTQYF
TRBV5-1,TRBD1,-,TRBJ1-2,TGCGCCAGCAGCCCCCAAGGACAGGGGGGGGATGGCTACACCTTC,CASSPQGQGGDGYTF
TRBV30,-,few,TRBJ1-3,TGTGCCTGGAGGGCCGGGCCTTACCGGGGAAACACCATATATTTT,CAWRAGPYRGNTIYF
TRBV7-9,-,many,TRBJ2-3,TGTGCCAGCAGTCAAGGGCTAGATACGCAGTATTTT,CASSQGLDTQYF
TRBV18,-,few,TRBJ1-1,TGTGCCAGCTCACGACTAGAGGGGAACACTGAAGCTTTCTTT,CASSRLEGNTEAFF
TRBV20-1,-,few,TRBJ1-5,TGCAGTGCCCGCGGAAGTAGCAATCAGCCCCAGCATTTT,CSARGSSNQPQHF
TRBV7-9,-,few,TRBJ2-1,TGTGCCAGCAGCTTAAGAGTGGCAACCAATGAGCAGTTCTTC,CASSLRVATNEQFF
TRBV4-3,TRBD1,-,TRBJ2-5,TGCGCCAGCAGCCAAGATCTGGGACAGGGGCAAGAGACCCAGTACTTC,CASSQDLGQGQETQYF
TRBV28,-,-,TRBJ2-3,TGTGCCAGCAGTTTGGCAGGGCCCGATACGCAGTATTTT,CASSLAGPDTQYF
TRBV2,-,-,TRBJ1-2,TGTGCCAGCAGTGAACCCGTGCAGGGTCGTCGTTTATCTGACTATGGCTACACCTTC,CASSEPVQGRRLSDYGYTF